This record concerns one T cell receptor (beta chain) sequence. These data are taken from a study of blood T cell repertoires in COVID-19. Whole-study context: Sites in the United States, Italy and Spain provided acute and convalescent COVID-19 samples. In each case, the material was cDNA or gDNA derived from T cells, B-cell-depleted T cells, or PBMCs.

The Seattle site enrolled patients during active infection and followed them longitudinally. This CDR3 is built from 15 residues. From germline, CDR1 is SNHLY and CDR2 FYNNEI. Trimming at V came to 4 bases and at J to 7 bases, leaving 6 bases not matched to a gene. Only in-frame clones appear in the TCRdb table, and some are missing; sequencing was by immunoSEQ multiplex PCR. Among some 290,000 clones, about nine tenths were seen once, and the ten largest hold roughly 12%. The chain has TRBV2 and TRBJ1-4; 10 bases are a match to TRBD1. This clonotype originated in a woman in her 30s with COVID-19, enrolled during active disease. The material sequenced was peripheral blood. CDR3: CASSGGQGIGEKLFF. The CDR3 DNA follows: TGTGCCAGCAGTGGGGGACAGGGGATCGGTGAAAAACTGTTTTTT.